Shown below are 13 T cell receptor beta chains from a single sample sequenced in a study of T cell responses to AZD1222 COVID-19 vaccine. Sequencing used immunoSEQ multiplex PCR; TCRdb keeps in-frame clones, though not all of them. The sample carries under 200,000 clones, 75% to 90% recorded once. Specimen: peripheral blood, collected on day 0 of MenACWY control vaccination. These receptors all stem from an adult in good health.

The rearrangement joins TRBV28 to TRBJ2-5; possible D gene TRBD2, 6 bases. CDR1 and CDR2 from the germline V gene are MDHEN and SYDVKM. This CDR3 has 15 amino acids. The germline V and J ends were trimmed by 2 bases and 0 bases, with 10 bases remaining between them. CDR3 sequence (DNA): TGTGCCAGCAGTTTAGGGGAGCGGGACCAAGAGACCCAGTACTTC. As protein: CASSLGERDQETQYF.

This clone was detected only a few times. J is TRBJ2-7 and V is TRBV5-4; 11 bases fit TRBD1. The CDR3 totals 15 residues. The V gene's germline CDR1 is SGHNT and CDR2 YYREEE (reference sequence). With 4 bases clipped from V and 2 bases from J, the junction kept 5 bases outside the gene matches. CDR3 loop: CASSPPGQGAYEQYF. CDR3 coding DNA: TGTGCCAGCAGCCCACCGGGACAGGGGGCCTACGAGCAGTACTTC.

This clone was counted a few times. The V call is TRBV5-4, the J call TRBJ2-7; D may be TRBD2 (5 bases). Trimming shortened V by 0 bases and J by 3 bases, and 16 bases separated the two germline ends. The CDR3 loop spans 16 amino acids. Germline V lookup: CDR1 SGHNT, CDR2 YYREEE (reference sequence). This chain's CDR3 is CASSLAPLVKNYEQYF. The DNA for the CDR3 is TGTGCCAGCAGCTTGGCCCCACTAGTTAAGAACTACGAGCAGTACTTC. Drawing the rest from reference TRBV5-4 and TRBJ2-7, the complete variable domain is ETGVTQSPTHLIKTRGQQVTLRCSSQSGHNTVSWYQQALGQGPQFIFQYYREEENGRGNFPPRFSGLQFPNYSSELNVNALELDDSALYLCASSLAPLVKNYEQYFGPGTRLTVT.

J is TRBJ2-1 and V is TRBV18; unclear D gene. Germline assignment: CDR1 KGHSH and CDR2 LQKENI. The CDR3 length is 17 residues. V was cut by 2 bases and J by 0 bases, with 14 bases left in between. The DNA for the CDR3 is TGTGCCAGCTCACCAATCCCTGCAGCAGGCTCCTACAATGAGCAGTTCTTC. Translating gives CASSPIPAAGSYNEQFF. Supplemented by reference TRBV18 and TRBJ2-1, the full variable domain reads NAGVMQNPRHLVRRRGQEARLRCSPMKGHSHVYWYRQLPEEGLKFMVYLQKENIIDESGMPKERFSAEFPKEGPSILRIQQVVRGDSAAYFCASSPIPAAGSYNEQFFGPGTRLTVL.

The chain recombines TRBV11-3 with TRBJ2-3; 8 nucleotides agree with TRBD1. Trimming took 5 bases from V and 1 from J; bases not matched to a gene: 5. The CDR3 runs to 15 residues. Germline V gene sequence: CDR1 SGHNT, CDR2 YENEEA. Written as DNA, the CDR3 is TGTGCCAGCAGCCCGGGGACAGGCGGCACAGATACGCAGTATTTT. Translated: CASSPGTGGTDTQYF.

This clone was picked up a small number of times. This chain joins TRBV9 and TRBJ1-5; D uncertain. The CDR3 has 14 residues. The ends were cut back, 0 bases at V and 4 bases at J, with 8 bases in the middle. CDR1 and CDR2 from the germline V gene are SGDLS and YYNGEE. The CDR3 loop reads CASSVGQRNQPQHF. CDR3 nucleotides: TGTGCCAGCAGCGTAGGACAAAGGAATCAGCCCCAGCATTTT.

Only one count was recorded for this clone. This sequence joins TRBV12-3 or TRBV12-4 and TRBJ2-5; a weak D match, TRBD1 (5 bases). The CDR3 spans 13 residues. Trimming took 4 bases from V and 1 from J, leaving 7 bases between them. The CDR3, as DNA: TGTGCCAGCAGTTGGGGCTTCCAAGAGACCCAGTACTTC. Its translation: CASSWGFQETQYF.

This clone showed up just once. This chain joins TRBV11-2 and TRBJ2-2, with D perhaps TRBD1 or TRBD2 (5 bases each). From germline, CDR1 is SGHAT and CDR2 FQNNGV. V was shortened by 1 base and J by 7 bases, with 16 bases between the two germline ends. The CDR3 totals 16 residues. The chain's CDR3 is CASSLGTLGSGGELFF. The CDR3 bases are TGTGCCAGCAGCTTAGGGACACTAGGATCGGGCGGGGAGCTGTTTTTT.

The chain joins TRBV30 to TRBJ1-2; D is perhaps TRBD1 (5 bases). Trimming took 6 bases from V and 0 from J, leaving 14 bases between them. Germline V gene data show CDR1 as GTSNPN and CDR2 as SVGIG (reference sequence). The CDR3 totals 14 residues. The CDR3 region has the DNA TGTGCCTGCTCGACAGAACGTTCTAACTATGGCTACACCTTC. Translating it yields CACSTERSNYGYTF.

This clone was detected only once. The chain employs TRBV28 and TRBJ2-2; 13 nucleotides agree with TRBD2. The CDR3 totals 16 residues. V was pared by 6 bases and J by 5 bases, with 6 bases of the junction left unmatched. CDR1 is MDHEN, CDR2 SYDVKM, per germline. The CDR3 sequence is CASRLAGGPETGELFF. Written as DNA, the CDR3 is TGTGCCAGCAGACTAGCGGGGGGGCCAGAAACCGGGGAGCTGTTTTTT.

The chain has TRBV28 and TRBJ1-5; D remains unclear. This CDR3 is built from 13 residues. Trimming pared 7 bases from V and 1 base from J, leaving 8 bases between. CDR1 is MDHEN, CDR2 SYDVKM, per germline. CDR3 sequence: CASTSVSNQPQHF. CDR3 sequence (DNA): TGTGCCAGCACCTCAGTGAGCAATCAGCCCCAGCATTTT.

The V gene is TRBV10-3, the J gene TRBJ2-7; D is uncertain. Trimming pared 4 bases from V and 3 bases from J, leaving 10 bases between. The germline gives CDR1 ENHRY, CDR2 SYGVKD. The CDR3 contains 13 residues. Here the CDR3 reads CAISGDEYYEQYF. Written as DNA, the CDR3 is TGTGCCATCAGTGGCGACGAGTACTACGAGCAGTACTTC.

This clone has only one observation. J is TRBJ1-6 and V is TRBV10-3, with D unclear. Trimming took off 2 bases at V and 8 bases at J, with 10 bases between the two ends. The germline gives CDR1 ENHRY, CDR2 SYGVKD. CDR3 length equals 14 residues. The CDR3 region has the DNA TGTGCCATCAGTGAGACGGACGTTGATTCACCCCTCCACTTT. Amino acids: CAISETDVDSPLHF.